This entry features one T cell receptor beta chain sequence. This sample stems from a study of CD8 T cells in Susac syndrome. With random hexamers, roughly 0.5 to 1 ug RNA was reverse transcribed. Each CDR3 protein gets one entry after TCRdb re-called the immunoSEQ multiplex PCR reads with MiXCR. Here the sample spans under 200,000 distinct CDR3 sequences, approximately 95% being singletons. The germline V gene encodes CDR1 MNHNY and CDR2 SVGAGI (reference sequence). The CDR3 extends over 12 amino acids. V lost 8 bases and J 3 bases, leaving 10 bases between the germline ends. The TCR originated in a human donor with multiple sclerosis. Sequencing was carried out using CD8+ T cells from PBMCs. The chain joins TRBV6-6 to TRBJ1-2; D is perhaps TRBD1 (6 bases). DNA for the CDR3: TGTGCCAGCGCGGGGGCGGACTATGGCTACACCTTC. Protein sequence: CASAGADYGYTF.